The 32 T cell receptor beta chains listed next were all sequenced from one sample in a study of cytomegalovirus exposure and HLA in healthy donors. The PCR was carried out with 60 Vbeta primers and 13 Jbeta primers. The table came from immunoSEQ multiplex PCR; TCRdb's copy has only in-frame clones and leaves some out. The data show roughly 200,000 clones, around 85% seen once. The sequenced sample was PBMCs. These receptors all come from a man aged 45-65 years in good health and CMV-seronegative.

The V gene is TRBV27, the J gene TRBJ2-2, with D perhaps matching TRBD1 (5 bases). The CDR3 sequence is 14 residues long. Germline-derived CDR1 and CDR2 are MNHEY and SMNVEV (reference sequence). V was cut by 5 bases and J by 6 bases, with 13 bases left in between. The CDR3, as DNA: TGTGCCAGCAGTCCAGGGATTTGGTCCGGGGAGCTGTTTTTT. Translating it yields CASSPGIWSGELFF.

Here the CDR3 DNA reads TGTGCCAGCAGTCCTGGACAGGGGGAATACAATGAGCAGTTCTTC. It specifies CASSPGQGEYNEQFF. The gene calls are TRBV6-6 and TRBJ2-1; 10 bases fit TRBD1. The trim removed 5 bases at V and 4 bases at J, leaving 5 bases unmatched. From germline, CDR1 is MNHNY and CDR2 SVGAGI (reference sequence). The length of the CDR3 is 15 residues.

V gene TRBV28 combines with J gene TRBJ2-6, with D maybe TRBD2 (6 bases). The germline CDR1 and CDR2 sequences are MDHEN and SYDVKM. V was cut by 2 bases and J by 0 bases, with 17 bases left in between. This CDR3 contains 19 residues. CDR3 loop: CASSLRPGTGYSGANVLTF. CDR3 coding DNA: TGTGCCAGCAGTTTACGACCAGGGACTGGATACTCTGGGGCCAACGTCCTGACTTTC.

The V call is TRBV9, the J call TRBJ2-2, with D perhaps TRBD1 (5 bases). V lost 0 bases and J 0 bases, leaving 9 bases between the germline ends. The CDR3 has 16 amino acids. Germline V CDR1 and CDR2: SGDLS, YYNGEE. DNA of the CDR3: TGTGCCAGCAGCGTAGAGGCAGGGCCGAACACCGGGGAGCTGTTTTTT. Its translation is CASSVEAGPNTGELFF.

The rearrangement links TRBV7-9 to TRBJ2-2; a possible D gene is TRBD2 (6 bases). The CDR3 runs 17 residues. Germline lookup yields CDR1 SEHNR and CDR2 FQNEAQ (reference sequence). V gave up 6 bases and J gave up 0 bases, with 17 bases separating them. The CDR3 loop is CASRPLARLPNTGELFF. In DNA form, the CDR3 reads TGTGCCAGCAGACCCCTAGCGCGCCTTCCGAACACCGGGGAGCTGTTTTTT.

The chain couples TRBV7-8 to TRBJ2-4; the match to TRBD2 covers 11 bases. Germline CDR1 and CDR2: SGHVS and FQNEAQ. After removal of 1 base from V and 4 bases from J, the junction contained 3 bases not matched to a gene. CDR3 length equals 16 residues. The CDR3 DNA follows: TGTGCCAGCAGCTTAGATGTAGCGGGAGGGAAAAACATTCAGTACTTC. Its translation: CASSLDVAGGKNIQYF.

The gene calls are TRBV15 and TRBJ2-7; 7 nucleotides match TRBD2. This CDR3 contains 17 residues. The V and J ends lost 1 base and 2 bases, in that order; junction bases with no gene match: 11. Germline V CDR1 and CDR2: LNHNV, YYDKDF (reference sequence). The CDR3, as DNA: TGTGCCACCAGCAGAGGATTTACTACCGGGACTACCTACGAGCAGTACTTC. It yields the protein CATSRGFTTGTTYEQYF.

The J gene is TRBJ2-1, the V gene TRBV5-4; 14 positions agree with TRBD2. The germline CDR1 and CDR2 sequences are SGHNT and YYREEE (reference sequence). The trim removed 4 bases at V and 4 bases at J, leaving 10 bases unmatched. The CDR3 is 18 residues long. CDR3 in DNA: TGTGCCAGCAGCCCCGGACTAGCGGGGGGATCGGGGTACAATGAGCAGTTCTTC. This translates into CASSPGLAGGSGYNEQFF.

The J gene is TRBJ1-5, the V gene TRBV19, with D possibly TRBD1 on 5 matching bases. There are 16 residues in the CDR3. CDR1 and CDR2 from the germline V gene are LNHDA and SQIVND (reference sequence). Trimming removed 2 bases from V and 0 bases from J, with 11 bases in between. CDR3 sequence (DNA): TGTGCCAGTAGTATATATTCGACAGATAGCAATCAGCCCCAGCATTTT. Translation gives CASSIYSTDSNQPQHF.

This rearrangement joins TRBV6-5 to TRBJ1-5, with D hard to call. The germline V gene has CDR1 MNHEY and CDR2 SVGAGI. V lost 6 bases and J lost 1, with 10 bases in between. The CDR3 sequence is 14 residues long. CDR3 coding DNA: TGTGCCAGCAGAGAGACCGGGAGCAATCAGCCCCAGCATTTT. Protein sequence: CASRETGSNQPQHF.

The rearrangement links TRBV6-1 to TRBJ1-2; no clear D. The CDR3 is 15 residues long. Germline V gene lookup returns CDR1 MNHNS and CDR2 SASEGT. The V gene lost 3 bases and the J gene lost 4 bases, with 15 bases spanning the gap. CDR3 region: CASSDSGSPTYGYTF. The CDR3 coding sequence is TGTGCCAGCAGTGACTCGGGTTCTCCGACCTATGGCTACACCTTC.

This clone has just one count. The gene calls are TRBV7-2 and TRBJ2-7; TRBD1 aligns across 8 bases. In germline, CDR1 is SGHTA, CDR2 FQGNSA. V lost 4 bases, J lost 4 bases, and 9 bases stayed unmatched. CDR3 size: 15 residues. The DNA for the CDR3 is TGTGCCAGCAGCTCAGTCCCGGGACAGGCATACGAGCAGTACTTC. Translation: CASSSVPGQAYEQYF.

This clone appeared a few times. The rearrangement uses TRBV5-1 and TRBJ2-3, with 12 bases identical to TRBD2. The germline CDR1 and CDR2 sequences are SGHRS and YFSETQ. This CDR3 is 17 amino acids long. V gave up 0 bases and J gave up 6 bases; unmatched junction bases: 8. DNA for the CDR3: TGCGCCAGCAGCTTGGTGGCTAGCGGGAGGGCAGCGGATACGCAGTATTTT. Amino acid sequence: CASSLVASGRAADTQYF.

This clone was picked up one time. V is TRBV7-3 and J is TRBJ2-1, with 8 bases that match TRBD2. CDR1 and CDR2 (germline): SGHTA, FQGTGA. The CDR3 extends over 15 amino acids. V lost 5 bases, J lost 6 bases, and 9 bases stayed unmatched. Written as DNA, the CDR3 is TGTGCCAGCAGCGCGCCCGGGACTAGGGCCAATGAGCAGTTCTTC. Translation gives CASSAPGTRANEQFF. The variable domain in full, completed from reference TRBV7-3 and TRBJ2-1, reads GAGVSQTPSNKVTEKGKYVELRCDPISGHTALYWYRQSLGQGPEFLIYFQGTGAADDSGLPNDRFFAVRPEGSVSTLKIQRTERGDSAVYLCASSAPGTRANEQFFGPGTRLTVL.

The V and J genes are TRBV5-1 and TRBJ1-2, with D unclear. V was trimmed by 4 bases and J by 1 base, leaving 8 bases between them. The CDR3 sequence is 13 residues long. CDR1 SGHRS and CDR2 YFSETQ come from the germline V gene. The CDR3 here is CASSQEGNYGYTF. For the CDR3, the DNA is TGCGCCAGCAGCCAAGAGGGTAACTATGGCTACACCTTC.

This clone was observed once. The chain uses TRBV5-1 and TRBJ2-3, with 7 bases aligning to TRBD1. CDR3 length: 14 amino acids. The V segment lost 4 bases and the J segment 4 bases; nucleotides outside the gene matches: 6. Germline V gene sequence: CDR1 SGHRS, CDR2 YFSETQ. CDR3 amino acids: CASSPGQIADTQYF. The DNA of the CDR3 is TGCGCCAGCAGCCCGGGACAGATTGCAGATACGCAGTATTTT.

This clone has just a few counts. The chain carries TRBV7-2 and TRBJ1-5; 9 positions match TRBD1. With 5 bases clipped from V and 5 bases from J, the junction kept 4 bases outside the gene matches. Germline V gene lookup returns CDR1 SGHTA and CDR2 FQGNSA. The CDR3 spans 14 residues. The CDR3 spells CASSVQGADQPQHF. As DNA, the CDR3 is TGTGCCAGCAGCGTACAGGGGGCGGATCAGCCCCAGCATTTT.

The rearrangement links TRBV7-8 to TRBJ1-1; 8 bases are shared with TRBD1. Trimming cost V 4 bases and J 4 bases; bases outside gene matches: 8. The germline V gene has CDR1 SGHVS and CDR2 FQNEAQ. This CDR3 comprises 15 residues. The CDR3 DNA reads TGTGCCAGCAGCTGGACAGGGCTGCGGGGCACTGAAGCTTTCTTT. Amino acid sequence: CASSWTGLRGTEAFF.

V gene TRBV30 combines with J gene TRBJ1-3; TRBD1 is a possible D gene (5 bases). Trimming shortened V by 3 bases and J by 0 bases, and 15 bases separated the two germline ends. There are 16 residues in the CDR3. Germline CDR1 and CDR2: GTSNPN and SVGIG (reference sequence). The CDR3 region has the DNA TGTGCCTGGAGGGCCCAGGGCCTCAGCTCTGGAAACACCATATATTTT. Amino acid sequence: CAWRAQGLSSGNTIYF.

Details on this clone: The same CDR3 is also encoded by other DNA sequences in this sample. The CDR3 region has the DNA TGTGCCTGGAGTGTTTCGGGGAGCTCCTATAATTCACCCCTCCACTTT. Its protein product is CAWSVSGSSYNSPLHF. V and J are TRBV30 and TRBJ1-6; no firm D call. CDR1 is GTSNPN, CDR2 SVGIG, per germline (reference sequence). V shed 0 bases and J shed 0 bases, with 9 bases lying between them. This CDR3 has 16 amino acids.

The rearrangement links TRBV4-1 to TRBJ2-7; 10 positions match TRBD2. CDR1 is MGHRA, CDR2 YSYEKL, per germline. The CDR3 spans 16 residues. The V segment lost 2 bases and the J segment 5 bases; nucleotides outside the gene matches: 9. The DNA for the CDR3 is TGCGCCAGCAGCCAATCCTTAGCGGGAGGACGCCACGAGCAGTACTTC. Translation gives CASSQSLAGGRHEQYF.

The chain uses TRBV6-5 and TRBJ2-2; TRBD1 agrees at 11 bases. The V gene end was trimmed by 2 bases and the J gene end by 6 bases; junction bases not matched to a gene: 5. Germline CDR1 and CDR2: MNHEY and SVGAGI. This CDR3 spans 16 amino acids. The CDR3 loop is CASSYGQGAGAGELFF. The CDR3 DNA reads TGTGCCAGCAGTTACGGACAGGGGGCTGGAGCCGGGGAGCTGTTTTTT.

The V call is TRBV30, the J call TRBJ2-4, with 8 nucleotides matching TRBD1. After removal of 0 bases from V and 1 base from J, the junction contained 2 bases not matched to a gene. The CDR3 consists of 15 residues. Germline-derived CDR1 and CDR2 are GTSNPN and SVGIG (reference sequence). The CDR3 here is CAWSVRTGAKNIQYF. The CDR3 DNA follows: TGTGCCTGGAGTGTAAGGACAGGGGCCAAAAACATTCAGTACTTC.

V usage is TRBV7-3 and J usage is TRBJ2-2; 7 bases fit TRBD2. The CDR3 has 19 residues. Germline values: CDR1 SGHTA, CDR2 FQGTGA. V lost 4 bases and J lost 2; bases outside the gene matches: 16. CDR3 sequence (DNA): TGTGCCAGCAGCTCAAACCCGTTTTCGGGGGAGGGCAACACCGGGGAGCTGTTTTTT. Translated, it gives CASSSNPFSGEGNTGELFF.

The genes are TRBV28 and TRBJ1-5; D is uncertain. Trimming removed 7 bases at V and 0 bases at J, with 13 bases between. This CDR3 region has 15 residues. Germline assignment: CDR1 MDHEN and CDR2 SYDVKM. As DNA, the CDR3 is TGTGCCAGCACCCCCCGCGGTGATAGCAATCAGCCCCAGCATTTT. Protein sequence: CASTPRGDSNQPQHF.

The V gene is TRBV30, the J gene TRBJ2-7; D unresolved. Looked up from germline, CDR1 is GTSNPN and CDR2 is SVGIG (reference sequence). V was cut by 4 bases and J by 0 bases, with 4 bases left in between. The CDR3 extends over 11 amino acids. CDR3 nucleotide sequence: TGTGCCTGGACGGGCTCCTACGAGCAGTACTTC. Residues: CAWTGSYEQYF.

The chain has TRBV2 and TRBJ2-7, with D possibly TRBD1 on 5 matching bases. The CDR3 spans 15 residues. V was shortened by 6 bases and J by 2 bases, with 17 bases between the two germline ends. Germline loops: CDR1 SNHLY, CDR2 FYNNEI. The CDR3 region has the DNA TGTGCCAGCAGCAGGGAAGTGGCGGCCACCTACGAGCAGTACTTC. This codes for CASSREVAATYEQYF.

Written as DNA, the CDR3 is TGCAGCGTTTCAAGATCCAGGGCTAACACCGGGGAGCTGTTTTTT. Translation: CSVSRSRANTGELFF. This chain uses TRBV29-1 with TRBJ2-2, with D maybe TRBD1 (5 bases). V shed 5 bases and J shed 2 bases, with 15 bases lying between them. This CDR3 contains 15 residues. CDR1 is SQVTM and CDR2 is ANQGSEA in the germline V gene.

The V call is TRBV19, the J call TRBJ2-1; 7 bases are shared with TRBD2. V lost 6 bases and J lost 7; bases outside the gene matches: 18. There are 17 residues in the CDR3. The germline CDR1 and CDR2 sequences are LNHDA and SQIVND (reference sequence). CDR3 in amino acids: CASSPRGVAGGYNEQFF. The DNA of the CDR3 is TGTGCCAGTAGCCCCCGAGGGGTAGCGGGCGGGTATAATGAGCAGTTCTTC.

The chain employs TRBV6-5 and TRBJ2-1, with 9 nucleotides matching TRBD2. This CDR3 has 16 residues. The V gene end was trimmed by 0 bases and the J gene end by 10 bases; junction bases not matched to a gene: 10. Germline CDR1 MNHEY, CDR2 SVGAGI. CDR3 DNA sequence: TGTGCCAGCAGTTACTCGGGGGTTTTGCTAGCGGGAGAGCAGTTCTTC. It is translated as CASSYSGVLLAGEQFF.

The V and J genes are TRBV18 and TRBJ2-1; D is unresolved. V shed 0 bases and J shed 10 bases, with 13 bases lying between them. CDR1 and CDR2 from the germline V gene are KGHSH and LQKENI. The CDR3 is 14 residues long. Here the CDR3 DNA reads TGTGCCAGCTCACCACCTGACTCATCCTTCGAGCAGTTCTTC. Translating it yields CASSPPDSSFEQFF.

Only a few counts were recorded for this clone. This chain joins TRBV15 and TRBJ1-1, with 11 bases identical to TRBD1. CDR3 length: 15 amino acids. In germline, CDR1 is LNHNV, CDR2 YYDKDF (reference sequence). Germline trimming cut 7 bases from V and 3 bases from J; bases unmatched to any gene: 7. CDR3 amino acids: CATKDRGRLDTEAFF. The CDR3 DNA sequence: TGTGCCACCAAGGACAGGGGGCGGTTGGACACTGAAGCTTTCTTT.